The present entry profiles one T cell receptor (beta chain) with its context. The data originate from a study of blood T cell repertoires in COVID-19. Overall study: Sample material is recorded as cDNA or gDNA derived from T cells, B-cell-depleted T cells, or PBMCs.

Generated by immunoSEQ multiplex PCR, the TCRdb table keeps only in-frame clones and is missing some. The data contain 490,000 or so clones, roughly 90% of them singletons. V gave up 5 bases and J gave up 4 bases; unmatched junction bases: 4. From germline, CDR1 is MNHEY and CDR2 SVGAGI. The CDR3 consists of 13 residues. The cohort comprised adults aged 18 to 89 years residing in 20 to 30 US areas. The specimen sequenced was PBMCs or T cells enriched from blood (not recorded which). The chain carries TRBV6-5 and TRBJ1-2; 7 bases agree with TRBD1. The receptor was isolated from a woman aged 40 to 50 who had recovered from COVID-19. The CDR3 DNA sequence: TGTGCCAGCAGTAGCCGACAGGGCTATGGCTACACCTTC. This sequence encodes CASSSRQGYGYTF.